Listed here are 29 T cell receptor beta chains from one sample, sequenced in a study of shared clonotypes between healthy human individuals. Generated by immunoSEQ multiplex PCR, the TCRdb table keeps only in-frame clones and is missing some. The data show just over 2,000,000 clones, about 95% seen once. Positively selected for CCR7, the CD45RO-negative cells used as naive CD8 cells excluded terminally differentiated effector memory CD45RA+ cells. Sequenced material: naive CD8+ T cells sorted from blood. The receptors were sampled from a man younger than 35 in good health.

Concerning this clone itself: Other DNA sequences within the sample encode an identical CDR3. The rearrangement links TRBV30 to TRBJ2-7; D may be TRBD1 (6 bases). V lost 0 bases to trimming and J lost 4 bases, with 7 bases between them. Per the germline V gene, CDR1 is GTSNPN and CDR2 is SVGIG (reference sequence). The CDR3 runs to 12 residues. CDR3 region: CAWSVDRYEQYF. CDR3 DNA: TGTGCCTGGAGTGTCGACAGGTACGAGCAGTACTTC.

The chain joins TRBV27 to TRBJ1-2; the D gene is possibly TRBD1 (5 bases). The CDR3 extends over 14 amino acids. The germline V gene has CDR1 MNHEY and CDR2 SMNVEV (reference sequence). V lost 6 bases, J lost 0 bases, and 11 bases lay in between. CDR3: CASRGTPSNYGYTF. Written as DNA, the CDR3 is TGTGCCAGCAGGGGGACTCCTTCTAACTATGGCTACACCTTC.

In regard to this clone: This sample includes further DNA sequences coding for the same CDR3. The chain is built from TRBV27 and TRBJ2-7; 10 positions match TRBD2. The germline gives CDR1 MNHEY, CDR2 SMNVEV (reference sequence). The CDR3 sequence is 14 residues long. The V and J ends lost 2 bases and 3 bases, in that order; junction bases with no gene match: 1. The CDR3 is CASSLVAGGYEQYF. For the CDR3, the DNA is TGTGCCAGCAGTTTAGTAGCGGGAGGCTACGAGCAGTACTTC.

The V gene is TRBV28, the J gene TRBJ2-3; 7 bases match TRBD2. The V gene end was trimmed by 8 bases and the J gene end by 6 bases; junction bases not matched to a gene: 8. The length of the CDR3 is 13 residues. Germline lookup yields CDR1 MDHEN and CDR2 SYDVKM. The CDR3 reads CASGGVLLDTQYF. The CDR3 DNA reads as TGTGCCAGCGGGGGGGTCCTCCTGGATACGCAGTATTTT.

This clone was seen only once. V is TRBV7-9 and J is TRBJ2-2, with 10 nucleotides matching TRBD2. The V and J ends lost 5 bases and 2 bases, in that order; junction bases with no gene match: 11. The germline V gene encodes CDR1 SEHNR and CDR2 FQNEAQ (reference sequence). This CDR3 spans 18 amino acids. Here the CDR3 reads CASSRTASGSKNTGELFF. The CDR3 region has the DNA TGTGCCAGCAGCCGGACCGCTAGCGGGAGTAAAAACACCGGGGAGCTGTTTTTT.

The V and J genes are TRBV30 and TRBJ2-7; D is perhaps TRBD1 (6 bases). Trimming removed 5 bases at V and 2 bases at J, with 13 bases between. From germline, CDR1 is GTSNPN and CDR2 SVGIG (reference sequence). This CDR3 comprises 13 residues. The CDR3 region is CAWGDTPTYEQYF. CDR3 nucleotides: TGTGCCTGGGGGGACACCCCGACCTACGAGCAGTACTTC.

The CDR3 spells CASSDLIDSYLSYEQYF. As DNA, the CDR3 is TGTGCCAGCAGTGACCTTATCGACAGCTATCTCTCCTACGAGCAGTACTTC. The V and J genes are TRBV6-1 and TRBJ2-7; D possibly corresponds to TRBD1 (5 bases). The CDR3 runs 17 residues. CDR1 and CDR2 (germline): MNHNS, SASEGT. V was cut by 3 bases and J by 0 bases, with 18 bases left in between.

The chain uses TRBV11-2 and TRBJ1-5; 7 nucleotides line up with TRBD1. With 5 bases clipped from V and 0 bases from J, the junction kept 4 bases outside the gene matches. This CDR3 spans 15 amino acids. Germline CDR1 reads SGHAT; CDR2 reads FQNNGV. CDR3 protein: CASSPGQTSNQPQHF. The CDR3 DNA reads TGTGCCAGCAGCCCGGGACAGACTAGCAATCAGCCCCAGCATTTT. The whole variable domain, remainder taken from reference TRBV11-2 and TRBJ1-5, is EAGVAQSPRYKIIEKRQSVAFWCNPISGHATLYWYQQILGQGPKLLIQFQNNGVVDDSQLPKDRFSAERLKGVDSTLKIQPAKLEDSAVYLCASSPGQTSNQPQHFGDGTRLSIL.

The genes are TRBV6-5 and TRBJ1-6; TRBD1 agrees at 9 bases. Germline-derived CDR1 and CDR2 are MNHEY and SVGAGI. With 2 bases clipped from V and 6 bases from J, the junction kept 2 bases outside the gene matches. The CDR3 spans 15 residues. As DNA, the CDR3 is TGTGCCAGCAGTTACGGGACAGGGAGTAATTCACCCCTCCACTTT. The encoded protein is CASSYGTGSNSPLHF.

CDR3: CASRGTGGVGTEAFF. The CDR3 region has the DNA TGTGCCAGCAGGGGGACAGGGGGCGTAGGAACTGAAGCTTTCTTT. The V call is TRBV7-9, the J call TRBJ1-1; 12 positions match TRBD1. Trimming cost V 6 bases and J 5 bases; bases outside gene matches: 7. Germline V gene data show CDR1 as SEHNR and CDR2 as FQNEAQ (reference sequence). The CDR3 has 15 residues.

The chain has TRBV28 and TRBJ1-2; D might be TRBD1 (5 bases). Germline V CDR1 and CDR2: MDHEN, SYDVKM. This CDR3 is 16 amino acids long. Trimming pared 2 bases from V and 6 bases from J, leaving 19 bases between. CDR3 DNA: TGTGCCAGCAGTTTAGAGGGACCAGGGCCCTCTAATGGCTACACCTTC. Protein product: CASSLEGPGPSNGYTF.

The genes are TRBV7-9 and TRBJ2-7; D is possibly TRBD1 or TRBD2 (5 bases each). Trimming removed 3 bases at V and 5 bases at J, with 14 bases between. This CDR3 comprises 14 residues. Germline assignment: CDR1 SEHNR and CDR2 FQNEAQ (reference sequence). CDR3 in DNA: TGTGCCAGCAGCTTCGGGGCAGGGTATAACGAGCAGTACTTC. Translation: CASSFGAGYNEQYF.

A note on this clone: The sample holds other DNA sequences that translate to the same CDR3. The chain has TRBV6-1 and TRBJ2-7, with TRBD1 matching over 7 bases. This CDR3 contains 14 residues. Trimming removed 5 bases from V and 2 bases from J; junction bases left unmatched: 6. Germline lookup yields CDR1 MNHNS and CDR2 SASEGT. The CDR3 is CASSPRDSTYEQYF. In nucleotides, the CDR3 is TGTGCCAGCAGTCCCCGGGACAGCACCTACGAGCAGTACTTC.

This chain uses TRBV15 with TRBJ2-7, with TRBD2 matching over 9 bases. V trimming: 4 bases; J trimming: 7 bases; junction bases outside the gene matches: 5. In germline, CDR1 is LNHNV, CDR2 YYDKDF (reference sequence). The CDR3 is 13 residues long. CDR3 nucleotides: TGTGCCACCAGCAAGCGGGGGGCTTTTGAGCAGTACTTC. Translated: CATSKRGAFEQYF.

This chain connects TRBV27 to TRBJ2-3; 7 bases agree with TRBD2. Unmatched junction bases numbered 15, after V lost 3 bases and J lost 6 bases. The length of the CDR3 is 17 residues. Germline CDR1 MNHEY, CDR2 SMNVEV (reference sequence). This CDR3 is CASSFILAGVPPDTQYF. CDR3 DNA sequence: TGTGCCAGCAGTTTTATTTTGGCGGGAGTCCCTCCGGATACGCAGTATTTT.

The chain combines TRBV7-6 with TRBJ2-1; TRBD2 aligns across 9 bases. CDR3 length: 20 residues. Germline assignment: CDR1 SGHVS and CDR2 FNYEAQ. V shed 2 bases and J 3 bases; nucleotides not matched to a gene: 17. CDR3 loop: CASSLKVGLAGPVFYNEQFF. DNA for the CDR3: TGTGCCAGCAGCTTAAAGGTAGGGCTAGCGGGGCCTGTATTCTACAATGAGCAGTTCTTC.

The chain carries TRBV9 and TRBJ2-5, with TRBD2 matching 7 bases. The germline CDR1 and CDR2 sequences are SGDLS and YYNGEE. This CDR3 is built from 14 residues. Germline trimming cut 8 bases from V and 2 bases from J; bases unmatched to any gene: 9. The CDR3 reads CASSPSGAQETQYF. The DNA of the CDR3 is TGTGCCAGTTCTCCCAGCGGGGCTCAAGAGACCCAGTACTTC.

Of note for this clone: Distinct nucleotide sequences in the sample also encode this CDR3. This chain connects TRBV9 to TRBJ1-1; no definite D call. V lost 0 bases, J lost 2 bases, and 5 bases lay in between. The germline V gene encodes CDR1 SGDLS and CDR2 YYNGEE. The CDR3 contains 13 residues. CDR3 amino acids: CASSVGPNTEAFF. CDR3 nucleotide sequence: TGTGCCAGCAGCGTAGGCCCCAACACTGAAGCTTTCTTT.

J is TRBJ2-7 and V is TRBV6-5, with D possibly being TRBD2 (6 bases). The V gene's germline CDR1 is MNHEY and CDR2 SVGAGI. Trimming left V 2 bases short and J 1 base short, with 12 bases between. This CDR3 comprises 15 residues. The CDR3 DNA reads TGTGCCAGCAGTTACGGGGGGACGGATTCCTACGAGCAGTACTTC. It encodes CASSYGGTDSYEQYF.

The rearrangement joins TRBV27 to TRBJ1-5; TRBD1 might be the D (5 bases). CDR3 length: 14 residues. The germline CDR1 and CDR2 sequences are MNHEY and SMNVEV (reference sequence). The germline V and J ends were trimmed by 6 bases and 0 bases, with 9 bases remaining between them. CDR3 amino acids: CASRAGNSNQPQHF. DNA for the CDR3: TGTGCCAGCAGGGCAGGGAATAGCAATCAGCCCCAGCATTTT.

The rearrangement uses TRBV6-1 and TRBJ2-5; TRBD2 aligns across 11 bases. CDR1 and CDR2 from the germline V gene are MNHNS and SASEGT. J gave up 2 bases and V 3 bases, and 14 bases lay outside the gene matches. This CDR3 has 19 amino acids. The CDR3: CASSDTGPRLAGQQETQYF. CDR3 in DNA: TGTGCCAGCAGTGACACGGGCCCGAGACTAGCGGGACAACAAGAGACCCAGTACTTC.

This clone was observed a few times. The rearrangement links TRBV30 to TRBJ2-4; D is possibly TRBD1 (5 bases). Germline values: CDR1 GTSNPN, CDR2 SVGIG (reference sequence). V was shortened by 4 bases and J by 2 bases, with 9 bases between the two germline ends. The CDR3 runs to 13 residues. CDR3 in amino acids: CAWNQGSKNIQYF. The CDR3 DNA reads as TGTGCCTGGAACCAGGGTTCCAAAAACATTCAGTACTTC.

This clone was seen more than once but under ten times. The J gene is TRBJ2-7, the V gene TRBV9, with 8 bases aligning to TRBD2. Germline V gene lookup returns CDR1 SGDLS and CDR2 YYNGEE. The CDR3 covers 14 residues. The ends lost 2 bases at V and 5 bases at J; junction bases unmatched: 6. The CDR3 DNA follows: TGTGCCAGCAGCGTCGGGACTAGTAGCCACGAGCAGTACTTC. It yields the protein CASSVGTSSHEQYF.

The chain links TRBV29-1 to TRBJ2-7, with D possibly being TRBD1 or TRBD2 (5 bases each). Trimming shortened V by 4 bases and J by 5 bases, and 12 bases separated the two germline ends. The CDR3 has 12 amino acids. Germline assignment: CDR1 SQVTM and CDR2 ANQGSEA. The CDR3 bases are TGCAGCGTTGGAGGGGCGTCGGACGAGCAGTACTTC. Protein: CSVGGASDEQYF.

The chain uses TRBV7-9 and TRBJ1-1, with D unresolved. This CDR3 region has 11 residues. The ends were cut back, 3 bases at V and 10 bases at J, with 9 bases in the middle. Per the germline V gene, CDR1 is SEHNR and CDR2 is FQNEAQ (reference sequence). The CDR3 is CASSFGTSAFF. The CDR3 DNA follows: TGTGCCAGCAGCTTCGGAACATCAGCTTTCTTT.

A note on this clone: This same CDR3 is encoded by further DNA sequences in the sample. The CDR3, as DNA: TGTGCCAGCAGCGTATCTGGACAGGGACAAGAGACCCAGTACTTC. As protein: CASSVSGQGQETQYF. V usage is TRBV9 and J usage is TRBJ2-5, with 8 positions matching TRBD1. V was pared by 1 base and J by 2 bases, with 4 bases of the junction left unmatched. CDR1 is SGDLS and CDR2 is YYNGEE in the germline V gene. The CDR3 is 15 residues long. The full variable domain, completed using reference TRBV9 and TRBJ2-5, is DSGVTQTPKHLITATGQRVTLRCSPRSGDLSVYWYQQSLDQGLQFLIQYYNGEERAKGNILERFSAQQFPDLHSELNLSSLELGDSALYFCASSVSGQGQETQYFGPGTRLLVL.

This chain connects TRBV15 to TRBJ2-2, with TRBD2 identical over 7 bases. This CDR3 comprises 18 residues. From germline, CDR1 is LNHNV and CDR2 YYDKDF (reference sequence). Germline trimming cut 5 bases from V and 6 bases from J; bases unmatched to any gene: 18. Here the CDR3 DNA reads TGTGCCACCAGCTTTGGGCTAGCGGACGAAGTGAGGGCCGGGGAGCTGTTTTTT. Protein: CATSFGLADEVRAGELFF.

This chain joins TRBV7-2 and TRBJ2-1; 7 nucleotides line up with TRBD2. The CDR3 extends over 14 amino acids. Per the germline V gene, CDR1 is SGHTA and CDR2 is FQGNSA. J was trimmed by 6 bases and V by 0 bases; bases with no gene match: 2. The CDR3 sequence is CASSLAGLGNEQFF. The CDR3 nucleotides read TGTGCCAGCAGCTTAGCAGGACTAGGCAATGAGCAGTTCTTC.

This clone came up once. The genes are TRBV4-1 and TRBJ2-7, with a tentative D call TRBD1 (6 bases). Trimming left V 1 base short and J 3 bases short, with 16 bases between. In germline, CDR1 is MGHRA, CDR2 YSYEKL. The CDR3 has 16 amino acids. The CDR3 region has the DNA TGCGCCAGCAGCCAAGTATCCCGGGACATCTACTACGAGCAGTACTTC. Translating it yields CASSQVSRDIYYEQYF.